These T cell receptor beta chains were read from a single sample in a study of beta chain features in type 1 diabetes. Profiling relied on immunoSEQ multiplex PCR, and the TCRdb table lists in-frame clones only, not all of them. The sample lists 970,000 or so clones; 17% were seen once. The sequenced sample was naive CD4+ T cells from blood. The receptors derive from a woman under 30 in good health. The CDR3 runs from the conserved cysteine through the conserved F or W. The D gene is left open where the match is weak. Size is omitted from some rows. Given values are once, few, many or a class for expanded clones.

clone_size j_call d_call v_call cdr3_nt cdr3_aa
- TRBJ2-7 - TRBV20-1 TGCAGTGCTAGCACCTACGAGCAGTACTTC CSASTYEQYF
- TRBJ1-5 - TRBV7-8 TGTGCCAGCAGCTTAGGAATCGGCAGGGGTAATCAGCCCCAGCATTTT CASSLGIGRGNQPQHF
- TRBJ2-2 - TRBV5-1 TGCGCCAGCAGCAGCACTTGGGAGCTGTTTTTT CASSSTWELFF
few TRBJ2-7 TRBD2 TRBV4-1 TGCGCCAGCAGCCAAGATCCGTCCGGGACTAGAACCTACGAGCAGTACTTC CASSQDPSGTRTYEQYF
few TRBJ2-5 TRBD2 TRBV5-8 TGTGCCAGCAGGACTAGCGGGGCTCAAGAGACCCAGTACTTC CASRTSGAQETQYF
few TRBJ2-3 TRBD1 TRBV6-5 TGTGCCAGCAGTTACTCGACAGGGGGAGATACGCAGTATTTT CASSYSTGGDTQYF
- TRBJ2-7 TRBD2 TRBV28 TGTGCCAGCAGTATTAAACTAACTAGCGGGAGTTACGAGCAGTACTTC CASSIKLTSGSYEQYF
- TRBJ1-5 TRBD1 TRBV10-3 TGTGCCATCTCGAGACAGGGGAGTGATCAGCCCCAGCATTTT CAISRQGSDQPQHF
- TRBJ1-5 - TRBV2 TGTGCCAGCAGTGAGGGTCGTGGGGGTCAGCCCCAGCATTTT CASSEGRGGQPQHF
- TRBJ2-7 - TRBV28 TGTGCCAGCAGTACTCCAGCGGTAGAGCAGTACTTC CASSTPAVEQYF
few TRBJ2-5 - TRBV5-1 TGCGCCAGCAGCCAAACAGGGTTCCAAGAGACCCAGTACTTC CASSQTGFQETQYF
- TRBJ2-7 - TRBV5-1 TGCGCCAGCAGCTTGCGGGGCTACGAGCAGTACTTC CASSLRGYEQYF
- TRBJ2-7 - TRBV7-9 TGTGCCAGCAGCGATAGACAGCATACCTCCTACGAACAGTACTTC CASSDRQHTSYEQYF
few TRBJ2-3 TRBD2 TRBV11-1 TGTGCCAGCTGGTCTAGCGGTAGCACAGATACGCAGTATTTT CASWSSGSTDTQYF
- TRBJ1-4 - TRBV28 TGTGCCAGCAGTTTTCGGTCAGGGGCAGTCGAAAAACTGTTTTTT CASSFRSGAVEKLFF
few TRBJ2-1 - TRBV6-6 TGTGCCAGCAGTTACTCAGCAGTCTACAATGAGCAGTTCTTC CASSYSAVYNEQFF
few TRBJ2-5 - TRBV20-1 TGCAGTCCCTTACGTGGGAAGACCCAGTACTTC CSPLRGKTQYF
- TRBJ2-3 TRBD1 TRBV7-3 TGTGCCAGCAGCCCACAGGGGATTAGCACAGATACGCAGTATTTT CASSPQGISTDTQYF
few TRBJ1-1 - TRBV2 TGTGCCAGTTTGACAGGAGGGGAAGCTTTCTTT CASLTGGEAFF
- TRBJ2-7 - TRBV7-2 TGTGCCAGCAGTCCCAGACCCGGGGCAGCGTGGGAGCAGTACTTC CASSPRPGAAWEQYF
- TRBJ2-7 TRBD1 TRBV5-4 TGTGCCAGCAGCTTCGGTGGGACAGCGCTCTACGAGCAGTACTTC CASSFGGTALYEQYF
- TRBJ1-2 TRBD1 TRBV6-4 TGTGCCAGCCCGACAAAAACAGGGGCTCATGGCTACACCTTC CASPTKTGAHGYTF
few TRBJ2-7 - TRBV19 TGTGCCAGTAGTGCAAACCCCCGACAGTACTACGAGCAGTACTTC CASSANPRQYYEQYF
- TRBJ2-5 - TRBV6-5 TGTGCCAGCAGTTACAACAGATTACCCCAAGAGACCCAGTACTTC CASSYNRLPQETQYF
few TRBJ2-7 - TRBV5-4 TGTGCCAGCAGCTCCCGACCCAGCGGGTCAGACGAGCAGTACTTC CASSSRPSGSDEQYF
few TRBJ2-6 - TRBV2 TGTGCCGGATCTTCAGAGGTGATCTCTGGGGCCAACGTCCTGACTTTC CAGSSEVISGANVLTF
- TRBJ2-5 - TRBV4-2 TGTGCCAGCAGCCAAGATCGTCGGGGCCAAGAGACCCAGTACTTC CASSQDRRGQETQYF
- TRBJ1-4 TRBD1 TRBV10-2 TGCGCCAGCTCGGACAGGGTAGTAGGGGAAAAACTGTTTTTT CASSDRVVGEKLFF
few TRBJ1-5 - TRBV6-1 TGTGCCAGCAGTGAAGCTTGGGACATAAGCAATCAGCCCCAGCATTTT CASSEAWDISNQPQHF